Listed below are T cell receptor beta chains from one sample, sequenced in a study of cytomegalovirus exposure and HLA in healthy donors. The assay was immunoSEQ multiplex PCR, and TCRdb's table has in-frame clones only and misses some. The table has tens of thousands of clones, about four fifths seen once; the top ten hold over 3%. Sequenced: PBMCs. The receptors were sampled from a man aged 50-60 years in good health and CMV-seronegative. CDR3s include the opening cysteine and the closing phenylalanine or tryptophan. The D gene is left open where the match is weak. Size is stated for part of the rows, as once, few or many counts, or as a class when the clone is expanded.

TRBJ1-2 | . | . | TRBV28 | TGTGCCAGCAGCCCGACCGTCAGGGGACAAACATTGCCTAACTATGGCTACACCTTC | CASSPTVRGQTLPNYGYTF
TRBJ2-3 | . | . | TRBV10-3 | TGTGCCATCAGTGAGGAGCGGAGGGCCACAGATACGCAGTATTTT | CAISEERRATDTQYF
TRBJ2-1 | . | . | TRBV6-5 | TGTGCCAGCAGTTATCTTCCCGGTGGGCGAAATGAGCAGTTCTTC | CASSYLPGGRNEQFF
TRBJ2-5 | . | TRBD1 | TRBV5-1 | TGCGCCAGCAGCCAACCGGGACAGGGGGCAGAGACCCAGTACTTC | CASSQPGQGAETQYF
TRBJ2-1 | few | TRBD2 | TRBV7-3 | TGTGCCAGCAGCAAACTTCCGGGACTAGCGGGAGGTAGCTCCTACAATGAGCAGTTCTTC | CASSKLPGLAGGSSYNEQFF
TRBJ1-5 | once | TRBD1 | TRBV30 | TGTGCCTGGAGAGCCCAGGGGGCACAGCCCCAGCATTTT | CAWRAQGAQPQHF
TRBJ2-5 | once | TRBD2 | TRBV29-1 | TGCAGCGTCGCTACTAGCGGGGTCCAAGAGACCCAGTACTTC | CSVATSGVQETQYF
TRBJ1-1 | . | TRBD1 | TRBV5-8 | TGTGCCAGCAGCAAACGGGACAGGGCTACTGAAGCTTTCTTT | CASSKRDRATEAFF
TRBJ1-2 | . | . | TRBV5-1 | TGCGCCAGCAGCCGCTCCGCAGGGAACTATGGCTACACCTTC | CASSRSAGNYGYTF
TRBJ2-7 | once | TRBD1 | TRBV11-2 | TGTGCCAGCAGCCCCCGGGACAGGGGAGGATACGAGCAGTACTTC | CASSPRDRGGYEQYF
TRBJ2-5 | . | . | TRBV9 | TGTGCCAGCAGCGTCCATTCTGGGGGGGAGACCCAGTACTTC | CASSVHSGGETQYF
TRBJ1-2 | . | . | TRBV20-1 | TGCAGTGCTACTGGGGCATCCGGCTACACCTTC | CSATGASGYTF
TRBJ2-2 | . | . | TRBV5-8 | TGTGCCAGCAGCCGGACTTCGGGGGAGCTGTTTTTT | CASSRTSGELFF
TRBJ2-3 | . | TRBD2 | TRBV27 | TGTGCCAGCACGCCGGCGGGGGGGCTCGCCGATACGCAGTATTTT | CASTPAGGLADTQYF
TRBJ2-3 | once | . | TRBV5-8 | TGTGCCAGCAGCTTAGGAAGGACAGTCCTCACAGATACGCAGTATTTT | CASSLGRTVLTDTQYF
TRBJ2-5 | few | . | TRBV27 | TGTGCCAGCAGTTCCCTGGCGGGGCTAGAGACCCAGTACTTC | CASSSLAGLETQYF